A selection of T cell receptor beta chains follows, all from one sample in a study of blood T cell repertoires in COVID-19. The table came from immunoSEQ multiplex PCR; TCRdb's copy has only in-frame clones and leaves some out. In the table there are some 20,000 clones, 85% of which are singletons. Sample: peripheral blood. The receptors shown here come from a man older than 75 with acute or convalescent COVID-19. CDR3s include the opening cysteine and the closing phenylalanine or tryptophan. A D gene is named only where the DNA matches it firmly. Rows may omit the clone size; those that give it use once, few, many or a size class.

clone size	V gene	D gene	CDR3 length	J gene	CDR3 protein	CDR3 DNA
-	TRBV29-1	TRBD2	14	TRBJ2-3	CSVRRGRGADTQYF	TGCAGCGTTCGCCGGGGGAGGGGAGCAGATACGCAGTATTTT
few	TRBV9	-	17	TRBJ1-1	CASSTQPGQSMNTEAFF	TGTGCCAGCAGCACTCAACCGGGACAATCAATGAACACTGAAGCTTTCTTT
-	TRBV4-1	-	13	TRBJ2-7	CASSPVGYYEQYF	TGCGCCAGCAGCCCGGTGGGCTACTACGAGCAGTACTTC
-	TRBV27	-	14	TRBJ1-1	CASTTAGSGTEAFF	TGTGCCAGCACCACTGCGGGGAGTGGTACTGAAGCTTTCTTT
-	TRBV5-3	-	15	TRBJ1-6	CARGLRSSYNSPLHF	TGTGCCAGAGGACTGCGAAGCTCCTATAATTCACCCCTCCACTTT
-	TRBV24-1	TRBD1	14	TRBJ2-7	CATSGQGAGNEQYF	TGTGCCACCAGTGGACAGGGGGCAGGAAACGAGCAGTACTTC
once	TRBV9	TRBD1	18	TRBJ1-1	CASSVGGQGSSENTEAFF	TGTGCCAGCAGCGTAGGGGGACAGGGGAGTTCGGAGAACACTGAAGCTTTCTTT
-	TRBV19	TRBD1	17	TRBJ2-5	CASSILMRDRVQETQYF	TGTGCCAGTAGTATCCTCATGAGGGACAGGGTACAAGAGACCCAGTACTTC
-	TRBV18	-	16	TRBJ1-5	CASSPTLTESAQPQHF	TGTGCCAGCTCACCAACTCTGACAGAAAGCGCTCAGCCCCAGCATTTT
-	TRBV2	-	15	TRBJ1-2	CASSEQGLLNYGYTF	TGTGCCAGCAGTGAGCAGGGACTTCTTAACTATGGCTACACCTTC
-	TRBV9	-	11	TRBJ1-2	CASSARDGYTF	TGTGCCAGCAGCGCCCGAGATGGCTACACCTTC
-	TRBV5-5	TRBD1	14	TRBJ1-2	CASSPRQGPYGYTF	TGTGCCAGCAGCCCCCGACAGGGTCCCTATGGCTACACCTTC
once	TRBV7-6	TRBD1	16	TRBJ2-7	CASSLLGTAQAYEQYF	TGTGCCAGCAGCCTACTAGGGACAGCCCAAGCCTACGAGCAGTACTTC
-	TRBV7-9	TRBD1	15	TRBJ1-6	CASSLEGQLNSPLHF	TGTGCCAGCAGCTTAGAGGGACAGCTAAATTCACCCCTCCACTTT
-	TRBV7-3	TRBD1	15	TRBJ1-1	CASSPRTGPGTEAFF	TGTGCCAGCAGCCCGAGGACAGGGCCGGGAACCGAAGCTTTCTTT
-	TRBV5-6	-	13	TRBJ2-7	CASSLPTRGEQYF	TGTGCCAGCAGCCTCCCGACCAGGGGCGAGCAGTACTTC
-	TRBV4-1	TRBD1	15	TRBJ2-7	CASSQPTGGIYEQYF	TGCGCCAGCAGCCAACCGACAGGGGGAATCTACGAGCAGTACTTC
-	TRBV7-8	-	17	TRBJ1-6	CASSLVGVSSYNSPLHF	TGTGCCAGCAGCTTAGTAGGGGTGAGCTCCTATAATTCACCCCTCCACTTT
-	TRBV6-2/TRBV6-3	TRBD2	15	TRBJ2-5	CASSYETSVGETQYF	TGTGCCAGCAGTTACGAGACTAGCGTGGGAGAGACCCAGTACTTC
-	TRBV4-2	TRBD2	16	TRBJ2-3	CASSQDDRGGTDTQYF	TGTGCCAGCAGCCAAGATGACCGGGGGGGCACAGATACGCAGTATTTT
-	TRBV24-1	TRBD1	17	TRBJ2-1	CATSDPPGTGGWGEQFF	TGTGCCACCAGTGATCCCCCCGGGACAGGGGGGTGGGGTGAGCAGTTCTTC
-	TRBV12-3/TRBV12-4	-	13	TRBJ1-5	CASSSGSNQPQHF	TGTGCCAGCAGTTCAGGGAGCAATCAGCCCCAGCATTTT
few	TRBV9	-	16	TRBJ2-1	CASSDRSAYSYNEQFF	TGTGCCAGCAGCGACCGATCTGCCTACTCCTACAATGAGCAGTTCTTC
-	TRBV9	-	16	TRBJ2-1	CASSVVGGGASNEQFF	TGTGCCAGCAGCGTAGTTGGAGGGGGGGCCTCCAATGAGCAGTTCTTC
-	TRBV7-2	-	15	TRBJ2-3	CASSVQTGSTDTQYF	TGTGCCAGCAGCGTGCAGACCGGGAGCACAGATACGCAGTATTTT
few	TRBV27	-	14	TRBJ2-7	CATTDSKAFGEQYF	TGTGCCACTACGGACAGCAAGGCGTTTGGCGAGCAGTACTTC
-	TRBV11-2	-	12	TRBJ2-1	CASSSYSGTQFF	TGTGCCAGCAGCTCCTATTCCGGGACACAGTTCTTC
-	TRBV7-3	TRBD2	19	TRBJ2-1	CASSLRRLAGGSSYNEQFF	TGTGCCAGCAGCTTAAGACGACTAGCGGGGGGTAGCTCCTACAATGAGCAGTTCTTC
-	TRBV21-1	-	16	TRBJ2-1	CASSKARGGQYNEQFF	TGTGCCAGCAGCAAAGCGCGCGGGGGGCAGTACAATGAGCAGTTCTTC